This T cell receptor beta chain appears in the sequencing data of a study of blood T cell repertoires in COVID-19. Study in general: Whether acute or convalescent, the COVID-19 samples came from the United States, Italy and Spain.

Repertoires were generated with immunoSEQ multiplex PCR, while TCRdb's copy carries only in-frame clones and drops some. The sample has about 67,000 clones, roughly 73% seen once. Germline values: CDR1 SGHKS, CDR2 YYEKEE (reference sequence). This CDR3 region has 13 residues. V gave up 5 bases and J gave up 2 bases; unmatched junction bases: 3. The chain carries TRBV5-5 and TRBJ1-2, with 7 bases aligning to TRBD1. This clonotype was obtained from a woman between 55 and 75 years old with acute or convalescent COVID-19. The specimen was peripheral blood. The CDR3 here is CASSMTGNYGYTF. For the CDR3, the DNA is TGTGCCAGCAGTATGACAGGGAACTATGGCTACACCTTC.